The next 2 T cell receptor beta chains were all read from a single sample in a study of shared clonotypes between healthy human individuals. TCRdb's copy holds only in-frame clones and misses some; the assay was immunoSEQ multiplex PCR. The data hold more than 1 million clones, with about 84% observed a single time. Sequenced: memory CD4+ T cells from PBMCs. The subset here: CD45RA-negative fraction. The receptors here all came from a man younger than 35 in good health. Some clones in this sample may be carry-over from other donors' samples.

The rearrangement links TRBV6-5 to TRBJ2-2; D is undetermined. Germline CDR1 and CDR2: MNHEY and SVGAGI. The CDR3 extends over 14 amino acids. Trimming removed 5 bases at V and 2 bases at J, with 9 bases between. The CDR3 sequence is CASSTSRNTGELFF. CDR3 bases: TGTGCCAGCAGTACCTCACGTAACACCGGGGAGCTGTTTTTT.

In its sample, this clone was seen many times. This chain connects TRBV7-2 to TRBJ2-5, with D perhaps TRBD1 or TRBD2 (6 bases each). The V end lost 5 bases, the J end lost 5 bases, and 21 bases lay between the germline ends. The CDR3 is made up of 16 amino acids. Germline CDR1 reads SGHTA; CDR2 reads FQGNSA. The CDR3 DNA follows: TGTGCCAGCAGCCCAAGGGGGGTGCGGCCTAGGGAGACCCAGTACTTC. Its protein is CASSPRGVRPRETQYF.